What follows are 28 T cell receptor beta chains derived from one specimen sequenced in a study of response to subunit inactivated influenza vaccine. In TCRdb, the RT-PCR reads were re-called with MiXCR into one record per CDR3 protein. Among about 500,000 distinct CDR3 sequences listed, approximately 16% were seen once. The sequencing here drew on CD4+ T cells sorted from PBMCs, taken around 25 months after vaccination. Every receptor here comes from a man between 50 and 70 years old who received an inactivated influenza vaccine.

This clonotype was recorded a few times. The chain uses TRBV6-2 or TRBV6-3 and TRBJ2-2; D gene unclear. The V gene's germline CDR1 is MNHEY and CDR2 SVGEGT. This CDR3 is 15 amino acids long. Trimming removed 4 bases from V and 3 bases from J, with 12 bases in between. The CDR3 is CASSFEFSDTGELFF. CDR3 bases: TGTGCCAGCAGTTTCGAATTCTCGGACACCGGGGAGCTGTTTTTT.

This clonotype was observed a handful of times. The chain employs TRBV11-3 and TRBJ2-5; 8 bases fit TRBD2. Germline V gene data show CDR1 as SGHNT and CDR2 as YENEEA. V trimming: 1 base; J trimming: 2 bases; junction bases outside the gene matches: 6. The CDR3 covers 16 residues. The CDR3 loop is CASSLGREGSQETQYF. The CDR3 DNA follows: TGTGCCAGCAGCTTAGGTCGGGAGGGCTCGCAAGAGACCCAGTACTTC.

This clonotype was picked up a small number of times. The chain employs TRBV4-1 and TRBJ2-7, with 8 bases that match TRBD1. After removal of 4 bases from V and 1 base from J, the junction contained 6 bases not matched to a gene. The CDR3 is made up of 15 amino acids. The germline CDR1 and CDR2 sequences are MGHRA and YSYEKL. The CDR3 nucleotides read TGCGCCAGCAGCCCGGACAGGGTGTCTTCCTACGAGCAGTACTTC. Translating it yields CASSPDRVSSYEQYF.

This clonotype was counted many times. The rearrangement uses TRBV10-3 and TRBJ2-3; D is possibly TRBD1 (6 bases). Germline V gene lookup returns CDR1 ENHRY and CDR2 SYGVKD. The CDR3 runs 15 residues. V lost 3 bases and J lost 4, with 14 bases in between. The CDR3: CAISDGASGADTQYF. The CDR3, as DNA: TGTGCCATCAGTGATGGAGCCTCAGGGGCAGATACGCAGTATTTT.

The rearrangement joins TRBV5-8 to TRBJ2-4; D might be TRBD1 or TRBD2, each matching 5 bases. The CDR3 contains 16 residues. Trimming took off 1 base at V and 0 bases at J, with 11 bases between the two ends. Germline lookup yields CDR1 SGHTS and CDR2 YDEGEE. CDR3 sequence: CASSLLAGLAKNIQYF. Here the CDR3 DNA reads TGTGCCAGCAGCTTGCTAGCAGGGCTAGCCAAAAACATTCAGTACTTC.

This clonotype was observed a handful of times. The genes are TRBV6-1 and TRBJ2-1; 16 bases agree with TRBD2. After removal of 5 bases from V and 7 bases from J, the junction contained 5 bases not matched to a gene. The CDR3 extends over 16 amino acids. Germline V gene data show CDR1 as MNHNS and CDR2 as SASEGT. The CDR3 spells CASSTGLAGGFNEQFF. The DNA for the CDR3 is TGTGCCAGCAGTACGGGACTAGCGGGAGGGTTTAATGAGCAGTTCTTC.

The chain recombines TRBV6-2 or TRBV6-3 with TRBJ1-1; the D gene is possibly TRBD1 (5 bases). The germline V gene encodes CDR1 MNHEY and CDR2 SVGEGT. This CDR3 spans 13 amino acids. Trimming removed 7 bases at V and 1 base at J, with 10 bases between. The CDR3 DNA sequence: TGTGCCAGCATGGGACCCCAGAACACTGAAGCTTTCTTT. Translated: CASMGPQNTEAFF.

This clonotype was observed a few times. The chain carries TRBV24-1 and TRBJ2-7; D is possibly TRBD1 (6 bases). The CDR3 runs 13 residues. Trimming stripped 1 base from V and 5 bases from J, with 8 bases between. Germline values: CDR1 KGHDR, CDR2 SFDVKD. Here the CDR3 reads CATSDLQGDEQYF. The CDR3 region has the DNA TGTGCCACCAGTGATTTACAGGGTGACGAGCAGTACTTC.

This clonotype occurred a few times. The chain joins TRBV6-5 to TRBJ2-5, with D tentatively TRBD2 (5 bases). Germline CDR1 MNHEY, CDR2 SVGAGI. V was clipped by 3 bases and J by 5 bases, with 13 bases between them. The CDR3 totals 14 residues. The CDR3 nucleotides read TGTGCCAGCAGTTATTTTCCGGGGAGTGAGACCCAGTACTTC. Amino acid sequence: CASSYFPGSETQYF.

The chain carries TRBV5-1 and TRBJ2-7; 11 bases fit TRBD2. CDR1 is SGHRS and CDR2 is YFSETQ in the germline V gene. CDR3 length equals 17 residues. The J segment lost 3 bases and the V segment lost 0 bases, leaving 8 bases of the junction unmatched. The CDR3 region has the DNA TGCGCCAGCAGCTTGGGACTAGCGGGGCCCCAATTCTACGAGCAGTACTTC. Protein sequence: CASSLGLAGPQFYEQYF. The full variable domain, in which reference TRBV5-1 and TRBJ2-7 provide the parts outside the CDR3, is KAGVTQTPRYLIKTRGQQVTLSCSPISGHRSVSWYQQTPGQGLQFLFEYFSETQRNKGNFPGRFSGRQFSNSRSEMNVSTLELGDSALYLCASSLGLAGPQFYEQYFGPGTRLTVT.

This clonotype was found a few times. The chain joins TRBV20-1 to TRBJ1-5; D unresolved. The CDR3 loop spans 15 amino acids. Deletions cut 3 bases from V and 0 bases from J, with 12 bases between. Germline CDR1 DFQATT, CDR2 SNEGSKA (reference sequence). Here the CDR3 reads CSASPPGGSNQPQHF. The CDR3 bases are TGCAGTGCTAGCCCTCCGGGAGGTAGCAATCAGCCCCAGCATTTT.

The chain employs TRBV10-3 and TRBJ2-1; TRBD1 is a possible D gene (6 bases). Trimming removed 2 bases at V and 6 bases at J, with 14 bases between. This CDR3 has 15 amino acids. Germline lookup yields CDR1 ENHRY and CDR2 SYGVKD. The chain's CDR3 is CAISEGPLRGNEQFF. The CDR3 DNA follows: TGTGCCATCAGTGAGGGGCCTCTCAGGGGCAATGAGCAGTTCTTC.

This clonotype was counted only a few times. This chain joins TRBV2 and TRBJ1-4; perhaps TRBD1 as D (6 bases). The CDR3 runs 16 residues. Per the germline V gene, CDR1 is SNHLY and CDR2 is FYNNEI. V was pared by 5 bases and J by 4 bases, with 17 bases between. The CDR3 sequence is CASSLPPTGVNEKLFF. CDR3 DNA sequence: TGTGCCAGCAGTCTCCCTCCGACAGGCGTTAATGAAAAACTGTTTTTT. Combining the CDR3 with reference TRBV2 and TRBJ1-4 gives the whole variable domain EPEVTQTPSHQVTQMGQEVILRCVPISNHLYFYWYRQILGQKVEFLVSFYNNEISEKSEIFDDQFSVERPDGSNFTLKIRSTKLEDSAMYFCASSLPPTGVNEKLFFGSGTQLSVL.

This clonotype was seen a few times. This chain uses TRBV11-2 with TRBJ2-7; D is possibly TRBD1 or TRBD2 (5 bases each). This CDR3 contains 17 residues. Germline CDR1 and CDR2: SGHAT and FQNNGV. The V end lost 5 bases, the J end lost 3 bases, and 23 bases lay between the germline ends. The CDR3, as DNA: TGTGCCAGCAGCCCCCTGGCCGAGGGGATGGTAGTCTACGAGCAGTACTTC. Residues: CASSPLAEGMVVYEQYF.

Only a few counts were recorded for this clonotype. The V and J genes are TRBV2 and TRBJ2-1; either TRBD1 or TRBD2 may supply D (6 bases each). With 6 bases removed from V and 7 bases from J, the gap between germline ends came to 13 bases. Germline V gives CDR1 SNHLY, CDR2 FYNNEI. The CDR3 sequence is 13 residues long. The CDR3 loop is CASRETGRNEQFF. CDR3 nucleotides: TGTGCCAGCAGAGAAACAGGGAGGAATGAGCAGTTCTTC.

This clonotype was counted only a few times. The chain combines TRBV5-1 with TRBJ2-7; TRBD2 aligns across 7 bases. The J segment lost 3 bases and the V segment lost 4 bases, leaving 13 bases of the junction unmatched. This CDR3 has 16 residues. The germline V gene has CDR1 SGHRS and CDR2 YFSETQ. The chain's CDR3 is CASSAGGAGVYYEQYF. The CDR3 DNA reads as TGCGCCAGCAGCGCCGGAGGGGCGGGAGTTTACTACGAGCAGTACTTC.

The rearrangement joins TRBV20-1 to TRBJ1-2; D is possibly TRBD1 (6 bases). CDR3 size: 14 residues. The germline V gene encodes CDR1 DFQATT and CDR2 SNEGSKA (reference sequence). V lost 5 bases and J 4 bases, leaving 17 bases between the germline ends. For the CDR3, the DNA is TGCAGTGCTCCTGAACTCCGGGACATCTATGGCTACACCTTC. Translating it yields CSAPELRDIYGYTF.

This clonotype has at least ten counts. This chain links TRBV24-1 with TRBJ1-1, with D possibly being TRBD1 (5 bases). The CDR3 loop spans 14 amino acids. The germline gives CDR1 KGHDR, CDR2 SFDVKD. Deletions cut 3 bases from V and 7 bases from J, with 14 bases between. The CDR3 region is CATSDPRAGVEAFF. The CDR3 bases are TGTGCCACCAGTGATCCCCGCGCGGGGGTTGAAGCTTTCTTT.

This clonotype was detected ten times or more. In DNA, the CDR3 is TGTGCCAGCAGTTTAGGGAGGGTCATCGACTATGGCTACACCTTC. It specifies CASSLGRVIDYGYTF. This chain joins TRBV12-3 or TRBV12-4 and TRBJ1-2; D not resolved. This CDR3 contains 15 residues. The germline V and J ends were trimmed by 1 base and 3 bases, with 12 bases remaining between them.

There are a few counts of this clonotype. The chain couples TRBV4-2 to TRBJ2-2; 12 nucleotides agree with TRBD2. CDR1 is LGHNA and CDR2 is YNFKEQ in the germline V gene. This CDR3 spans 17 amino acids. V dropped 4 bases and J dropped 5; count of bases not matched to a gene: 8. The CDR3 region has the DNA TGTGCCAGCAGCCCCACGACTAGCGGGAGTGGGACCGGGGAGCTGTTTTTT. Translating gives CASSPTTSGSGTGELFF.

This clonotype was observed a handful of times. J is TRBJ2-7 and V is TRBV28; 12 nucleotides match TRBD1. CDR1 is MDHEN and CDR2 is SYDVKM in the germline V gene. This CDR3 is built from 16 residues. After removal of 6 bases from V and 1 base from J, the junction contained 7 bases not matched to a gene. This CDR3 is CASRGTGGLSSYEQYF. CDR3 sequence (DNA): TGTGCCAGCAGGGGGACAGGGGGCTTATCTTCCTACGAGCAGTACTTC.

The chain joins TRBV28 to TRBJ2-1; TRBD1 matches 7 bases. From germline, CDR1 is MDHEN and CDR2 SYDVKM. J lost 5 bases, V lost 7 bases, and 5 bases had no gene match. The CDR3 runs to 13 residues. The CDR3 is CASNRDRNNEQFF. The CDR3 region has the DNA TGTGCCAGCAACCGGGACAGAAACAATGAGCAGTTCTTC. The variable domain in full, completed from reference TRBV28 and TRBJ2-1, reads DVKVTQSSRYLVKRTGEKVFLECVQDMDHENMFWYRQDPGLGLRLIYFSYDVKMKEKGDIPEGYSVSREKKERFSLILESASTNQTSMYLCASNRDRNNEQFFGPGTRLTVL.

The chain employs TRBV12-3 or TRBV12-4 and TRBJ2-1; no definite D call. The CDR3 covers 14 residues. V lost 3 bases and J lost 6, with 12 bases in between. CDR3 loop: CASSFGPATNEQFF. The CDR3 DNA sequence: TGTGCCAGCAGTTTTGGGCCAGCCACCAATGAGCAGTTCTTC.

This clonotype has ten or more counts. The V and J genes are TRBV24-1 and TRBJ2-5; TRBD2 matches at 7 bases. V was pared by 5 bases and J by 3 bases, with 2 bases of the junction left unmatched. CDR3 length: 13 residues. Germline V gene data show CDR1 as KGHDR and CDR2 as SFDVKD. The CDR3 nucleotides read TGTGCCACCAGTGGAGGACTAGAAGAGACCCAGTACTTC. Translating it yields CATSGGLEETQYF.

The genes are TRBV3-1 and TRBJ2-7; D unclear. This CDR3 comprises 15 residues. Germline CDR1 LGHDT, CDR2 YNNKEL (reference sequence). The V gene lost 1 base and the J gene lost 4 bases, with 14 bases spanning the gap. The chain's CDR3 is CASSQASSGPYEQYF. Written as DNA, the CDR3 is TGTGCCAGCAGCCAAGCTTCATCCGGCCCATACGAGCAGTACTTC.

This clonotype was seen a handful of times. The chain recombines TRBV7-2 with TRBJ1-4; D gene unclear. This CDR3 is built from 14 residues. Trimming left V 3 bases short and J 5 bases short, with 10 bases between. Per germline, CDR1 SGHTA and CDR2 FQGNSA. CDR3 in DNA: TGTGCCAGCAGCTTGAGCCGCACCAATGAAAAACTGTTTTTT. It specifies CASSLSRTNEKLFF.

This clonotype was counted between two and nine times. The DNA for the CDR3 is TGTGCCAGCAGTCACCAGACACGGCTGAACACTGAAGCTTTCTTT. It translates to CASSHQTRLNTEAFF. This chain links TRBV21-1 with TRBJ1-1. TRBV21-1 is designated a pseudogene. The CDR3 has 15 residues.

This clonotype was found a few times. Here the CDR3 reads CASSQGRDQTQYF. CDR3 sequence (DNA): TGTGCCAGCAGCCAAGGACGAGATCAGACCCAGTACTTC. V gene TRBV3-1 combines with J gene TRBJ2-5, with D unclear. V was shortened by 1 base and J by 6 bases, with 9 bases between the two germline ends. The CDR3 is 13 residues long. The V gene's germline CDR1 is LGHDT and CDR2 YNNKEL (reference sequence).